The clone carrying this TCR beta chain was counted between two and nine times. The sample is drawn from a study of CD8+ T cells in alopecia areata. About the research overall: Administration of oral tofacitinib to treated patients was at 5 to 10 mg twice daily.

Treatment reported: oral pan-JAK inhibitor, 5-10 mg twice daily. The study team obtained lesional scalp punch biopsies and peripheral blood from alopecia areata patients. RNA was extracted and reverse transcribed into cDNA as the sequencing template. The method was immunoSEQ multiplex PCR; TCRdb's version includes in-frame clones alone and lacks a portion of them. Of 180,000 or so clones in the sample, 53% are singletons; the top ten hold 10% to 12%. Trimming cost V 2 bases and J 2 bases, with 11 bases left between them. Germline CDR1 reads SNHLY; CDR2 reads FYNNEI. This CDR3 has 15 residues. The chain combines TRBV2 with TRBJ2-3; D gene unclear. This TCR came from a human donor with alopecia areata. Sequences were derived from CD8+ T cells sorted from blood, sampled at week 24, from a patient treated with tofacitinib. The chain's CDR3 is CASSEMGGFTDTQYF. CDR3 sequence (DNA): TGTGCCAGCAGTGAAATGGGCGGATTCACAGATACGCAGTATTTT.